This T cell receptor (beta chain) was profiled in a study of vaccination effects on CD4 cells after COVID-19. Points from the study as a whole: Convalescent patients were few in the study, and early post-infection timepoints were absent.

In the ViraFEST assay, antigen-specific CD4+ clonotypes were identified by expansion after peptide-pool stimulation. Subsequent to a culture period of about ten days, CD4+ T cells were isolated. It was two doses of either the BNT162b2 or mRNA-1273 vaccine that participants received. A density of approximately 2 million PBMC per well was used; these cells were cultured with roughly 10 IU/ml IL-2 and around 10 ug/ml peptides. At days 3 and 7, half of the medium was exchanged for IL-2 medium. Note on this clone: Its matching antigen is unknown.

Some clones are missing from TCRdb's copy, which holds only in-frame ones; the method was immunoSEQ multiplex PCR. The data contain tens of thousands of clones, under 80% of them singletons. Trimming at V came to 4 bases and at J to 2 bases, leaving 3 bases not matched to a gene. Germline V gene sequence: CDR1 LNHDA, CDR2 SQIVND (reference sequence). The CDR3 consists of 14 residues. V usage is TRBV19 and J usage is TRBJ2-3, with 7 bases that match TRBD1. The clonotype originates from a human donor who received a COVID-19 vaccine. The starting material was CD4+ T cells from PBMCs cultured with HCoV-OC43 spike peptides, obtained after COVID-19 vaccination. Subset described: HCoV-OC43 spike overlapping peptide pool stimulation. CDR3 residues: CASSRTGSTDTQYF. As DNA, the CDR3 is TGTGCCAGTAGTAGGACAGGATCCACAGATACGCAGTATTTT.